The rows below give T cell receptor beta chains drawn from one sample of a study of cytotoxic CD8 clonotypes in ibrutinib-treated CLL. The data were produced by immunoSEQ multiplex PCR, yet TCRdb's version contains in-frame clones alone and is incomplete. The table records over 120,000 clones, 75% to 85% of them present only once. The specimen was PBMCs, collected after 36 months of ibrutinib treatment. The receptors stem from a human donor with chronic lymphocytic leukemia. Each CDR3 is given with its conserved first and last residue. Each record gives: V gene, CDR3 length, J gene, CDR3 protein.

V: TRBV10-1
length: 15
J: TRBJ1-2
CDR3: CARRRYRAANYGYTF

V: TRBV7-7
length: 15
J: TRBJ2-5
CDR3: CASSLGGAREGTQYF

V: TRBV6-1
length: 14
J: TRBJ2-5
CDR3: CASSEFAGEQTQYF

V: TRBV15
length: 13
J: TRBJ1-2
CDR3: CATKFGGNYGYTF

V: TRBV6-5
length: 15
J: TRBJ1-4
CDR3: CASSFLAATHEKLFF

V: TRBV18
length: 13
J: TRBJ1-5
CDR3: CASSLGRDRPQHF

V: TRBV7-9
length: 16
J: TRBJ2-3
CDR3: CASSLAVMGSTDTQYF

V: TRBV6-5
length: 12
J: TRBJ1-2
CDR3: CASSFKGNGYTF

V: TRBV2
length: 15
J: TRBJ2-7
CDR3: CASSISGTSTYEQYF

V: TRBV5-1
length: 15
J: TRBJ1-2
CDR3: CASSWTGENNYGYTF

V: TRBV6-5
length: 14
J: TRBJ1-5
CDR3: CASSYSNSNQPQHF

V: TRBV6-1
length: 14
J: TRBJ2-4
CDR3: CASRQDLGKNIQYF

V: TRBV6-5
length: 15
J: TRBJ2-1
CDR3: CASSPILSSYNEQFF

V: TRBV4-2
length: 15
J: TRBJ2-5
CDR3: CASSLYGVRVETQYF

V: TRBV19
length: 13
J: TRBJ1-1
CDR3: CASSRRVGTEAFF

V: TRBV11-2
length: 13
J: TRBJ2-7
CDR3: CASNRDREDEQYF

V: TRBV30
length: 15
J: TRBJ1-2
CDR3: CAWSEDRVEAYGYTF

V: TRBV5-1
length: 12
J: TRBJ2-7
CDR3: CASRPGDGEQYF

V: TRBV29-1
length: 13
J: TRBJ1-2
CDR3: CSVGTVAYYGYTF

V: TRBV7-8
length: 13
J: TRBJ2-2
CDR3: CASTKVLTGELFF

V: TRBV6-5
length: 16
J: TRBJ2-3
CDR3: CASSYLAQTSTDTQYF

V: TRBV4-2
length: 16
J: TRBJ2-1
CDR3: CASSQDGIAPVGEQFF

V: TRBV13
length: 16
J: TRBJ2-6
CDR3: CASSSSRDSGANVLTF

V: TRBV9
length: 14
J: TRBJ1-1
CDR3: CASSAQVGGTEAFF

V: TRBV7-3
length: 12
J: TRBJ1-2
CDR3: CASRYLNYGYTF

V: TRBV19
length: 14
J: TRBJ2-3
CDR3: CASRQAGGTDTQYF

V: TRBV19
length: 15
J: TRBJ1-4
CDR3: CASTGDPPGNEKLFF

V: TRBV27
length: 12
J: TRBJ2-7
CDR3: CASRRGSYEQYF

V: TRBV4-1
length: 12
J: TRBJ1-4
CDR3: CASSPRNEKLFF

V: TRBV12-5
length: 12
J: TRBJ1-1
CDR3: CASGSYRVEAFF

V: TRBV27
length: 15
J: TRBJ2-1
CDR3: CASSLGTSSYNEQFF

V: TRBV7-3
length: 13
J: TRBJ2-7
CDR3: CASSPPGTYEQYF

V: TRBV16
length: 16
J: TRBJ2-4
CDR3: CASSQRAGLAKNIQYF

V: TRBV4-1
length: 17
J: TRBJ1-4
CDR3: CASSQVVRAVPNEKLFF

V: TRBV5-1
length: 14
J: TRBJ1-2
CDR3: CASSWGQGAYGYTF

V: TRBV5-6
length: 16
J: TRBJ2-3
CDR3: CASSLSLLASTDTQYF

V: TRBV5-6
length: 14
J: TRBJ2-7
CDR3: CASSSGRDAYEQYF

V: TRBV10-3
length: 14
J: TRBJ1-2
CDR3: CAISVTGTGGGYTF

V: TRBV12-5
length: 16
J: TRBJ1-2
CDR3: CASGLYPYTGGSGYTF

V: TRBV12-5
length: 14
J: TRBJ1-6
CDR3: CASGETALSPRLHF

V: TRBV6-1
length: 14
J: TRBJ2-7
CDR3: CASSVGQDVHEQYF

V: TRBV20-1
length: 11
J: TRBJ2-1
CDR3: CSASMVGEQFF

V: TRBV27
length: 13
J: TRBJ2-7
CDR3: CASMETGLYEQYF

V: TRBV11-2
length: 14
J: TRBJ2-3
CDR3: CASSLPQSTDTQYF

V: TRBV5-1
length: 13
J: TRBJ1-1
CDR3: CASSLGTITEAFF

V: TRBV6-1
length: 13
J: TRBJ2-5
CDR3: CASSGQAEETQYF

V: TRBV30
length: 15
J: TRBJ2-5
CDR3: CARSTGAGGLETQYF

V: TRBV10-2
length: 13
J: TRBJ1-1
CDR3: CASSAQGNTEAFF

V: TRBV4-1
length: 16
J: TRBJ1-2
CDR3: CASSQPRRGKSYGYTF

V: TRBV30
length: 11
J: TRBJ1-4
CDR3: CAWSVTRILFF

V: TRBV7-8
length: 15
J: TRBJ2-7
CDR3: CASSSSGRVGYEQYF

V: TRBV11-3
length: 17
J: TRBJ2-1
CDR3: CASSLRPPGWANNEQFF

V: TRBV29-1
length: 11
J: TRBJ2-5
CDR3: CSSPAGETQYF